The next 32 T cell receptor beta chains were all read from a single sample in a study of tumor and adjacent non-tumor tissue in lung cancer. The library came from three nested PCR rounds adapted from ARM-PCR protocols. TCRdb processed the multiplex PCR reads anew with MiXCR; each CDR3 protein has one entry. The table has 100,000 or so distinct CDR3 sequences, roughly 78% seen once. The template was RNA from unsorted bulk tissue. This non-tumor lung sample came from over 3 cm beyond the tumor edge. The sequenced material came from distant non-tumor lung tissue. These receptors originate from a man between 60 and 70 years old with small cell lung cancer.

This chain joins TRBV11-2 and TRBJ1-1; no definite D call. Looked up from germline, CDR1 is SGHAT and CDR2 is FQNNGV. The V gene lost 3 bases and the J gene lost 6 bases, with 17 bases spanning the gap. The CDR3 extends over 15 amino acids. The CDR3 bases are TGTGCCAGCAGCTTGAGACATGGTTTTGGCTCTGAAGCTTTCTTT. Encoded protein: CASSLRHGFGSEAFF.

V gene TRBV6-2 or TRBV6-3 combines with J gene TRBJ2-1; 7 bases are a match to TRBD2. The CDR3 runs to 15 residues. The V and J ends lost 2 bases and 10 bases, in that order; junction bases with no gene match: 11. Germline V gives CDR1 MNHEY, CDR2 SVGEGT. The CDR3 here is CASSYLADAGREQFF. In nucleotides, the CDR3 is TGTGCCAGCAGTTACCTCGCCGATGCCGGGAGGGAGCAGTTCTTC.

This clonotype was observed a single time. The rearrangement joins TRBV5-5 to TRBJ1-1, with TRBD1 matching 8 bases. The CDR3 is 11 residues long. Germline values: CDR1 SGHKS, CDR2 YYEKEE (reference sequence). With V trimmed by 7 bases and J by 11 bases, 7 bases remained unmatched. The CDR3 protein is CASSTGGLAFF. The CDR3 bases are TGTGCCAGCTCTACAGGGGGTCTCGCTTTCTTT.

This clonotype came up once. The junction differs from germline at one of its ends, possibly a read error. This chain joins TRBV28 and TRBJ2-7, with 12 bases fitting TRBD1. CDR3 length: 16 amino acids. The germline CDR1 and CDR2 sequences are MDHEN and SYDVKM. The CDR3 DNA is TGTGCCAGCAGTTCACACCTCTCCGGGACAGGGGGCGAGCAGTATTTC. The encoded protein is CASSSHLSGTGGEQYF.

This clonotype was counted at least ten times. The chain carries TRBV19 and TRBJ2-3; D is perhaps TRBD1 (6 bases). From germline, CDR1 is LNHDA and CDR2 SQIVND (reference sequence). Trimming shortened V by 7 bases and J by 6 bases, and 14 bases separated the two germline ends. The CDR3 runs to 13 residues. CDR3 loop: CASIGGEGDTQYF. The CDR3 nucleotides read TGTGCCAGTATAGGGGGAGAAGGGGATACGCAGTATTTT.

J is TRBJ1-6 and V is TRBV11-2; D unclear. With 3 bases removed from V and 12 bases from J, the gap between germline ends came to 9 bases. This CDR3 has 12 amino acids. Germline V lookup: CDR1 SGHAT, CDR2 FQNNGV. In nucleotides, the CDR3 is TGTGCCAGCAGCTTGAAAAAGTTACCCCTCCACTTT. This sequence encodes CASSLKKLPLHF.

Worth noting for this clonotype: This sequence may be a read error, since a much larger clone differs from it by one base. The rearrangement links TRBV11-3 to TRBJ2-2; D is unresolved. CDR1 is SGHNT, CDR2 YENEEA, per germline. CDR3 length: 15 amino acids. The CDR3 bases are TGTGCCAGCAGCTCGAAAGGACCGAACACCAGGGAGCTGTTTTTT. This sequence encodes CASSSKGPNTRELFF.

This clonotype has more than one count but fewer than ten. Compared with germline, one end of the junction differs, possibly owing to a read error. The CDR3 nucleotides read TGTGTCAGCAGCTTTGCGGACAGGGGTTGGGATACCCAGTACTTC. It is translated as CVSSFADRGWDTQYF. This chain links TRBV11-2 with TRBJ2-5, with 9 bases fitting TRBD1. This CDR3 contains 15 residues. Germline V CDR1 and CDR2: SGHAT, FQNNGV.

A remark on this clonotype: At one of its ends the junction is not consistent with the germline gene, which may arise from a read error. The rearrangement links TRBV11-1 to TRBJ2-2; D may be TRBD1 or TRBD2 (5 bases each). In germline, CDR1 is SGHAT, CDR2 FQDESV (reference sequence). The CDR3 has 13 residues. This CDR3 is CASSPRRDVELFF. The CDR3, as DNA: TGTGCCAGCAGCCCGCGACGGGACGTGGAGCTGTTTTTC.

Comments on this clonotype: Germline is not matched at one junction end, which may reflect a read error. The CDR3 protein is CVSSQESLGYEQFF. In DNA form, the CDR3 reads TGTGTCAGCAGCCAAGAATCGCTCGGGTATGAGCAGTTCTTC. The chain combines TRBV4-2 with TRBJ2-1; D is undetermined. Germline V CDR1 and CDR2: LGHNA, YNFKEQ. This CDR3 has 14 amino acids.

A remark on this clonotype: The conserved final phenylalanine or tryptophan is absent from the CDR3, which likely points to a read error. Because the CDR3's place on the DNA is in doubt, the DNA is left out and the CDR3 is given as listed by TCRdb. V usage is TRBV12-3 or TRBV12-4 and J usage is TRBJ2-4; TRBD1 is the table's D call, not checked against the DNA. The CDR3 length equals 13 residues, ends included. CDR3 residues: CSSSLGHLDIQYI.

In regard to this clonotype: A much larger clone differs from this one at a single base, so this may be a read error. This CDR3 fails to terminate in the conserved phenylalanine or tryptophan, so it likely reflects a read error. The J gene is TRBJ2-7, the V gene TRBV28; D is ambiguous. Trimming took 7 bases from V and 0 from J, leaving 13 bases between them. The germline V gene encodes CDR1 MDHEN and CDR2 SYDVKM. CDR3 size: 14 residues. For the CDR3, the DNA is TGTGCCAGCAATGATAACCGAGTCTCCTACGAGCAGTACCTC. It specifies CASNDNRVSYEQYL.

This clonotype turned up a few times. The chain carries TRBV11-2 and TRBJ2-1; D gene unclear. CDR1 is SGHAT, CDR2 FQNNGV, per germline. V dropped 5 bases and J dropped 7 bases, with 15 bases sitting between them. The CDR3 covers 14 residues. CDR3 sequence (DNA): TGTGCCAGCAGCCTGGAAGTAGGAGTGAATGAGCAGTTCTTC. It encodes CASSLEVGVNEQFF. The whole variable domain, remainder taken from reference TRBV11-2 and TRBJ2-1, is EAGVAQSPRYKIIEKRQSVAFWCNPISGHATLYWYQQILGQGPKLLIQFQNNGVVDDSQLPKDRFSAERLKGVDSTLKIQPAKLEDSAVYLCASSLEVGVNEQFFGPGTRLTVL.

On this clonotype itself: At one end, the junction sequence differs from germline, possibly due to a read error. This chain uses TRBV10-1 with TRBJ2-3; 13 bases map to TRBD2. Looked up from germline, CDR1 is WNHNN and CDR2 is SYGVQD (reference sequence). This CDR3 comprises 18 residues. Written as DNA, the CDR3 is TGCGCCAGCGGTGAGGGACTAGCGGGGAGGGGCTACACAGATACGCAGTACTTT. Encoded protein: CASGEGLAGRGYTDTQYF.

On this clonotype: Germline is not matched at one junction end, which may reflect a read error. This chain links TRBV4-1 with TRBJ2-1, with TRBD2 matching 12 bases. CDR3 length equals 15 residues. Germline CDR1 and CDR2: MGHRA and YSYEKL. The CDR3 region is CASRVGLAGNNGQSF. The CDR3 DNA is TGCGCCAGCAGGGTTGGACTAGCGGGAAACAATGGGCAGTCCTTC.

For this clonotype: Sequence at one end of the junction differs from germline and may be a read error. The J gene is TRBJ2-7, the V gene TRBV11-3; D is perhaps TRBD2 (8 bases). The CDR3 runs to 17 residues. The germline gives CDR1 SGHNT, CDR2 YENEEA. The DNA of the CDR3 is TGTGCCAGCGGCTTTAGCGGGGACAGCCCCACTGTCTACGAGCAGTGTTTC. Its translation: CASGFSGDSPTVYEQCF. The complete variable domain, with remaining parts taken from reference TRBV11-3 and TRBJ2-7, reads EAGVVQSPRYKIIEKKQPVAFWCNPISGHNTLYWYLQNLGQGPELLIRYENEEAVDDSQLPKDRFSAERLKGVDSTLKIQPAELGDSAVYLCASGFSGDSPTVYEQCFGPGTRLTVT.

For this clonotype: One end of the junction does not line up with germline, which may come from a read error. V and J are TRBV11-2 and TRBJ2-7; D is ambiguous. CDR1 is SGHAT, CDR2 FQNNGV, per germline. The CDR3 extends over 11 amino acids. The CDR3 coding sequence is TGTGCCAGCAGCTTGACCTACGATCAGTACTTC. Residues: CASSLTYDQYF. The full variable domain, rest sourced from reference TRBV11-2 and TRBJ2-7, is EAGVAQSPRYKIIEKRQSVAFWCNPISGHATLYWYQQILGQGPKLLIQFQNNGVVDDSQLPKDRFSAERLKGVDSTLKIQPAKLEDSAVYLCASSLTYDQYFGPGTRLTVT.

Worth noting for this clonotype: An end of the junction does not agree with germline; a read error may underlie this. The chain joins TRBV11-3 to TRBJ2-3; 9 bases line up with TRBD2. Germline V lookup: CDR1 SGHNT, CDR2 YENEEA. CDR3 length equals 14 residues. CDR3 sequence (DNA): TGTGTCAGCAGTCAGCGGGAGGAGTGGCATACGAAGTATTTT. This encodes CVSSQREEWHTKYF.

To note about this clonotype: A junction boundary mismatches the germline segment, possibly from a read error. The chain links TRBV6-5 to TRBJ2-1; 7 nucleotides align to TRBD2. CDR1 and CDR2 from the germline V gene are MNHEY and SVGAGI. The CDR3 runs 15 residues. DNA for the CDR3: TGTGCCAGCCGTTACTCTGGGGGGGTGGGTAATGAGCTGTTCTTC. Translating it yields CASRYSGGVGNELFF.

Notes on this clonotype: One junction end disagrees with the germline gene, perhaps due to a read error. CDR3 sequence reads: CASSLGGTWGTEALF. In nucleotides, the CDR3 is TGTGCCAGCAGTTTAGGAGGAACTTGGGGCACTGAAGCTCTCTTT. The chain joins TRBV12-3 or TRBV12-4 to TRBJ1-1; possibly TRBD1 for D (5 bases). The CDR3 is 15 residues long.

Concerning this clonotype: The final CDR3 position lacks the conserved phenylalanine or tryptophan, pointing to a likely read error. The chain combines TRBV4-1 with TRBJ1-2; D not resolved. CDR3 length: 13 amino acids. Germline V gene sequence: CDR1 MGHRA, CDR2 YSYEKL. The CDR3 sequence is CASNQEAGYGYTL. CDR3 nucleotides: TGCGCCAGCAACCAAGAAGCTGGTTATGGCTACACCCTC.

This clonotype was seen many times. V usage is TRBV6-6 and J usage is TRBJ1-3; 8 bases fit TRBD1. The CDR3 has 14 residues. Trimming at V came to 4 bases and at J to 8 bases, leaving 7 bases not matched to a gene. Germline-derived CDR1 and CDR2 are MNHNY and SVGAGI (reference sequence). Written as DNA, the CDR3 is TGTGCCAGCAGTTTCCGCGACAGGGGATACACCATATATTTT. This codes for CASSFRDRGYTIYF.

The chain has TRBV11-1 and TRBJ2-1; 8 nucleotides agree with TRBD2. Trimming cost V 1 base and J 7 bases; bases outside gene matches: 15. The germline gives CDR1 SGHAT, CDR2 FQDESV (reference sequence). The CDR3 is 18 amino acids. CDR3 nucleotide sequence: TGTGCCAGCAGCTTAGAATCGGGGACTAGTGGGAGTGGTAATGAGCAGTTCTTC. This sequence encodes CASSLESGTSGSGNEQFF. Looking up the rest from reference TRBV11-1 and TRBJ2-1 gives the full variable domain: EAEVAQSPRYKITEKSQAVAFWCDPISGHATLYWYRQILGQGPELLVQFQDESVVDDSQLPKDRFSAERLKGVDSTLKIQPAELGDSAMYLCASSLESGTSGSGNEQFFGPGTRLTVL.

The chain uses TRBV6-6 and TRBJ1-6; D remains unclear. CDR1 and CDR2 (germline): MNHNY, SVGAGI (reference sequence). This CDR3 is built from 15 residues. The CDR3 bases are TGTACCTGCAGCCACGGAAGCAGCGGCAATTCACCCCTCCACTTT. Translated, it gives CTCSHGSSGNSPLHF.

The chain carries TRBV6-5 and TRBJ1-4; a weak D match, TRBD1 (5 bases). V was cut by 6 bases and J by 6 bases, with 17 bases left in between. This CDR3 contains 15 residues. Germline CDR1 and CDR2: MNHEY and SVGAGI. The DNA for the CDR3 is TGTGCCAGCAGCCGTGCCGGGGGTTGGGATGAAAAACTGTTTTTT. Residues: CASSRAGGWDEKLFF.

A remark on this clonotype: A junction end diverges from the germline sequence, so it may reflect a read error. This sequence joins TRBV11-1 and TRBJ2-1, with 7 nucleotides matching TRBD2. This CDR3 is built from 19 residues. Germline CDR1 reads SGHAT; CDR2 reads FQDESV (reference sequence). The CDR3 DNA reads TGTACCAGCAACGTTAGCGGACTAGTGGAGGGGAGCTCCTACAATGAGCAGTTCTTC. It translates to CTSNVSGLVEGSSYNEQFF.

J is TRBJ2-1 and V is TRBV11-2; D remains unclear. This CDR3 has 14 amino acids. The germline CDR1 and CDR2 sequences are SGHAT and FQNNGV. V gave up 0 bases and J gave up 16 bases, with 19 bases separating them. The CDR3 is CASSLEAVLVGHFF. In nucleotides, the CDR3 is TGTGCCAGCAGCTTAGAGGCAGTGTTGGTTGGGCATTTCTTC.

Turning to this clonotype: With a much larger clone just one base away, this may be a read error. The CDR3 loop is CASVRQNNSPLHF. Here the CDR3 DNA reads TGTGCCAGCGTGAGACAGAATAATTCACCCCTCCACTTT. The chain uses TRBV28 and TRBJ1-6, with D maybe TRBD1 (5 bases). Germline loops: CDR1 MDHEN, CDR2 SYDVKM. V gave up 8 bases and J gave up 5 bases, with 10 bases separating them. There are 13 residues in the CDR3. Full variable domain (rest looked up from reference TRBV28 and TRBJ1-6): DVKVTQSSRYLVKRTGEKVFLECVQDMDHENMFWYRQDPGLGLRLIYFSYDVKMKEKGDIPEGYSVSREKKERFSLILESASTNQTSMYLCASVRQNNSPLHFGNGTRLTVT.

This clonotype is medium-sized in the sample. V and J are TRBV11-2 and TRBJ1-5, with D uncertain. Germline V gene data show CDR1 as SGHAT and CDR2 as FQNNGV. The V end was cut by 0 bases, the J end by 1 base, with 1 base between. The CDR3 has 13 amino acids. In DNA, the CDR3 is TGTGCCAGCAGCTTAGACAGCAATCAGCCCCAGCATTTT. Encoded protein: CASSLDSNQPQHF.

This clonotype was counted a few times. This chain joins TRBV6-5 and TRBJ2-3, with TRBD2 as a possible D gene (7 bases). This CDR3 comprises 15 residues. The V end was cut by 9 bases, the J end by 6 bases, with 22 bases between. Germline assignment: CDR1 MNHEY and CDR2 SVGAGI. The CDR3 DNA follows: TGTGCCAGTAGCGCGCGGGGGAGGGACACGGATACGCAGTATTTT. Amino acids: CASSARGRDTDTQYF.

As concerns this clonotype: An end of the junction differs from the germline gene, which may be a read error. This chain joins TRBV29-1 and TRBJ1-1, with 9 bases aligning to TRBD1. The CDR3 length is 13 residues. The germline CDR1 and CDR2 sequences are SQVTM and ANQGSEA. The CDR3 reads CRLGTGRGTEALF. The DNA for the CDR3 is TGCAGGCTCGGGACAGGGAGAGGGACTGAAGCTCTCTTT.

Turning to this clonotype: As the CDR3 is not closed by the conserved phenylalanine or tryptophan, this likely results from a read error. The chain combines TRBV29-1 with TRBJ2-5; D possibly corresponds to TRBD2 (5 bases). Germline CDR1 is SQVTM and CDR2 is ANQGSEA. The CDR3 is 14 amino acids. DNA of the CDR3: TGCAGAGCCACACTTGAGGGAAACCAAGAGACCCAGTACCTC. Encoded protein: CRATLEGNQETQYL.